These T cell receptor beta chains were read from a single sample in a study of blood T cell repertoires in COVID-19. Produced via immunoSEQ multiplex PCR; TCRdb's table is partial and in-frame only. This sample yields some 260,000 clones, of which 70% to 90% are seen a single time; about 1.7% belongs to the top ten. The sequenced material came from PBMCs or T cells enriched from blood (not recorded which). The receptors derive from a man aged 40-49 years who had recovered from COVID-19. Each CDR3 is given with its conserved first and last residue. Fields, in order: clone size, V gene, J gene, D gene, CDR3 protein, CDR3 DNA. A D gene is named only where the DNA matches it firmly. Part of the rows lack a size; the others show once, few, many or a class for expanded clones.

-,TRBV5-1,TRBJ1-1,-,CASSLGGLLTEAFF,TGCGCCAGCAGCTTGGGGGGGCTTCTCACTGAAGCTTTCTTT
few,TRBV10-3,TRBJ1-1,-,CAIRSGGSGTEAFF,TGTGCCATCAGATCGGGGGGCTCTGGCACTGAAGCTTTCTTT
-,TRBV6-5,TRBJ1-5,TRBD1,CASRVQGAVNQPQHF,TGTGCCAGCAGAGTACAGGGGGCGGTGAATCAGCCCCAGCATTTT
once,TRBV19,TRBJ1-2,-,CATKNGQSNYGYTF,TGTGCCACCAAGAACGGACAATCTAACTATGGCTACACCTTC
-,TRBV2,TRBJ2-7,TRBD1,CASRDRGYTYEQYF,TGTGCCAGCAGGGACAGGGGGTACACCTACGAGCAGTACTTC
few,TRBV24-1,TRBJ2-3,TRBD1,CATSDFPGRGPLTDTQYF,TGTGCCACCAGTGATTTTCCGGGCAGGGGGCCCCTCACAGATACGCAGTATTTT
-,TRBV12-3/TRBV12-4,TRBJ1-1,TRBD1,CASSFEGARPFF,TGTGCCAGCAGTTTCGAGGGGGCTCGACCTTTCTTT
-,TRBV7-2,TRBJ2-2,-,CASSLDGLTGELFF,TGTGCCAGCAGTCTGGACGGACTCACCGGGGAGCTGTTTTTT
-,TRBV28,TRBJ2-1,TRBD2,CASSLGGSRNEQFF,TGTGCCAGCAGTTTAGGCGGGAGTAGGAATGAGCAGTTCTTC
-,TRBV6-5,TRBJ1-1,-,CASSYSAGTEAFF,TGTGCCAGCAGTTACTCTGCAGGGACTGAAGCTTTCTTT
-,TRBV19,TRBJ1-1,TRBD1,CASSMDRIGEAFF,TGTGCCAGTAGTATGGACAGGATAGGTGAAGCTTTCTTT
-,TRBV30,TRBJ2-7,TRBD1,CAWNRDRATYEQYF,TGTGCCTGGAATAGGGACAGGGCGACCTACGAGCAGTACTTC
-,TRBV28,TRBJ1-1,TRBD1,CASRVDRFTGSNTEAFF,TGTGCCAGCAGGGTGGACAGGTTCACGGGTTCTAACACTGAAGCTTTCTTT
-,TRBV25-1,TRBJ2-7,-,CASSEYIGVRVHEQYF,TGTGCCAGCAGTGAATATATTGGGGTGCGGGTGCACGAGCAGTACTTC
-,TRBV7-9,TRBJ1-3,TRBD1,CASSSYSGQGIGNTIYF,TGTGCCAGCAGCTCATACTCCGGACAGGGAATTGGAAACACCATATATTTT
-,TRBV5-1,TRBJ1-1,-,CASRLGTEAFF,TGCGCCAGCAGGCTAGGAACTGAAGCTTTCTTT
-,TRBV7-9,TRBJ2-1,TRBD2,CATRTSGSYNEQFF,TGTGCCACCCGGACTAGCGGGTCCTACAATGAGCAGTTCTTC
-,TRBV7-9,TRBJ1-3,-,CASSSKQGASGNTIYF,TGTGCCAGCAGCTCGAAGCAAGGGGCCTCTGGAAACACCATATATTTT
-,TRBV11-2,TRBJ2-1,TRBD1,CASSLTDRGPRNEQFF,TGTGCCAGCAGCCTGACAGACAGGGGACCACGCAATGAGCAGTTCTTC
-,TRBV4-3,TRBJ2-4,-,CASSQDSSLNIQYF,TGCGCCAGCAGCCAAGATTCTAGCTTGAACATTCAGTACTTC
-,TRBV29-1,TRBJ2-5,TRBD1,CSVGDRGAGETQYF,TGCAGCGTTGGTGACAGGGGCGCTGGAGAGACCCAGTACTTC
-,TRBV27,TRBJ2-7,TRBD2,CASGRTGGPWEQYF,TGTGCCAGCGGCCGGACGGGAGGGCCATGGGAGCAGTACTTC
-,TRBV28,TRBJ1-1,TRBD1,CASSLGQGNTEAFF,TGTGCCAGCAGCTTGGGACAGGGCAACACTGAAGCTTTCTTT
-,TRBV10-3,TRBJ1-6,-,CAISGGLNSPLHF,TGTGCCATCAGTGGGGGGCTTAATTCACCCCTCCACTTT
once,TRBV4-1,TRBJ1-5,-,CASSQEVYQPQHF,TGCGCCAGCAGCCAGGAGGTATATCAGCCCCAGCATTTT
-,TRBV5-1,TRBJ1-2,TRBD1,CASRDPQGTGYGYTF,TGCGCCAGCAGAGACCCACAGGGGACCGGCTATGGCTACACCTTC
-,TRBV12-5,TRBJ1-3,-,CASAPLNSGNTIYF,TGTGCTAGTGCTCCACTCAACTCTGGAAACACCATATATTTT
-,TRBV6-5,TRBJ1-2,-,CASRAVAVFGYTF,TGTGCCAGCAGGGCCGTAGCTGTCTTTGGCTACACCTTC
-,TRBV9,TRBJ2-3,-,CASTGGARTDTQYF,TGTGCCAGCACCGGCGGGGCCCGCACAGATACGCAGTATTTT
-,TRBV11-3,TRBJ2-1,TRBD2,CASSLGVGGGIYNEQFF,TGTGCCAGCAGCTTAGGGGTCGGCGGGGGAATCTACAATGAGCAGTTCTTC
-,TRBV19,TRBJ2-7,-,CASSVTQGVVDEQYF,TGTGCCAGTAGTGTCACCCAGGGTGTCGTCGACGAGCAGTACTTC
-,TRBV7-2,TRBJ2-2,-,CASSLASGIYTGELFF,TGTGCCAGCAGCTTGGCGTCAGGGATATACACCGGGGAGCTGTTTTTT
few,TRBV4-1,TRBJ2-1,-,CASSQGLLQNEQFF,TGCGCCAGCAGCCAGGGCCTCCTTCAAAATGAGCAGTTCTTC
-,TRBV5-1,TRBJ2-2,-,CASYRQESTGELFF,TGCGCCAGCTACCGACAGGAGTCCACCGGGGAGCTGTTTTTT
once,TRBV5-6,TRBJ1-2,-,CASSLLVANYGYTF,TGTGCCAGCAGCTTGCTAGTAGCTAACTATGGCTACACCTTC
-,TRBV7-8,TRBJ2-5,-,CASSSLRERETQYF,TGTGCCAGCAGCTCACTTCGGGAGCGAGAGACCCAGTACTTC
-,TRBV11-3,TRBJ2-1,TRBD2,CASSLGLAGNEQFF,TGTGCCAGCAGCTTAGGGCTAGCGGGGAATGAGCAGTTCTTC
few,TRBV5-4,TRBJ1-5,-,CASSYQGQPQHF,TGTGCCAGCAGCTACCAGGGTCAGCCCCAGCATTTT
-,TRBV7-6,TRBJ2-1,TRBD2,CASSVGAGGPKNEQFF,TGTGCCAGCAGCGTCGGAGCGGGGGGGCCGAAGAATGAGCAGTTCTTC
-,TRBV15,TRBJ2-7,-,CATSRDLGGAYEQYF,TGTGCCACCAGCAGAGATCTAGGGGGAGCCTACGAGCAGTACTTC
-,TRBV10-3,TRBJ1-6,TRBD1,CAIREPGQSDSPLHF,TGTGCCATCAGGGAACCGGGACAGTCAGATTCACCCCTCCACTTT